This paragraph covers one T cell receptor beta chain sequence. A multiplex PCR was run with 60 Vbeta primers and 13 Jbeta primers. Profiling relied on immunoSEQ multiplex PCR, and the TCRdb table lists in-frame clones only, not all of them. The sample has 90,000 to 130,000 clones, around 84% seen once; the top ten hold around 23%. This sample stems from a study of cytomegalovirus exposure and HLA in healthy donors. Sequencing used PBMCs. The receptor comes from a man aged 25 to 45 in good health and CMV-seropositive.

CDR3 nucleotide sequence: TGTGCCAGTAGTATACAGAGACAGGGGTATTCACCCCTCCACTTT. Protein: CASSIQRQGYSPLHF. This chain connects TRBV19 to TRBJ1-6, with 8 bases fitting TRBD1. The V gene end was trimmed by 2 bases and the J gene end by 8 bases; junction bases not matched to a gene: 5. CDR3 size: 15 residues. Looked up from germline, CDR1 is LNHDA and CDR2 is SQIVND (reference sequence).